These T cell receptor beta chains were read from a single sample in a study of OX40 agonist ivuxolimab in advanced cancers. Repertoires were generated with immunoSEQ multiplex PCR, while TCRdb's copy carries only in-frame clones and drops some. The repertoire holds tens of thousands of clones, 91% seen once, with roughly 2.6% in the top ten. Sequencing was performed on CD4+ or CD8+ T cells sorted from blood, taken in a trial of the OX40 agonist ivuxolimab. The receptors shown here come from an adult with an advanced solid tumor such as melanoma, head and neck, liver or kidney cancer. The CDR3 runs from the conserved cysteine through the conserved F or W. A D gene is named only where the DNA matches it firmly. A clone size is listed for some rows: how often the clone was seen (once, few, many), or a class if it is expanded.

v_call	j_call	clone_size	d_call	cdr3_aa	cdr3_nt
TRBV5-8	TRBJ1-4	NA	TRBD1	CASSLRGRDEKLFF	TGTGCCAGCAGCCTCAGGGGGCGGGATGAAAAACTGTTTTTT
TRBV6-5	TRBJ2-7	NA	TRBD2	CASSSEGWTSGYEQYF	TGTGCCAGCAGTTCAGAAGGTTGGACTAGCGGCTACGAGCAGTACTTC
TRBV7-2	TRBJ2-7	NA	TRBD2	CASSPLGGGPYEQYF	TGTGCCAGCAGCCCACTTGGGGGAGGGCCCTACGAGCAGTACTTC
TRBV11-2	TRBJ1-3	NA	NA	CASSSPRFGAGNTIYF	TGTGCCAGCAGCTCCCCGAGGTTCGGTGCTGGAAACACCATATATTTT
TRBV10-2	TRBJ2-7	NA	NA	CASSPGAVSSYEQYF	TGCGCCAGCAGCCCCGGGGCTGTCTCATCCTACGAGCAGTACTTC
TRBV27	TRBJ1-2	NA	NA	CASSLDAGSYGYTF	TGTGCCAGCAGTTTAGATGCCGGGAGCTATGGCTACACCTTC
TRBV7-2	TRBJ2-1	NA	TRBD1	CASSLRGQYSYNEQFF	TGTGCCAGCAGCTTAAGGGGACAGTACTCCTACAATGAGCAGTTCTTC
TRBV6-6	TRBJ2-7	NA	TRBD1	CASSPPGQRNEQYF	TGTGCCAGCAGCCCTCCGGGACAGCGGAACGAGCAGTACTTC
TRBV28	TRBJ2-6	NA	NA	CASSVLGSTSGANVLTF	TGTGCCAGCAGTGTACTAGGTTCGACTTCTGGGGCCAACGTCCTGACTTTC
TRBV28	TRBJ1-2	NA	NA	CASRGLGYGYTF	TGTGCCAGCCGAGGACTGGGGTATGGCTACACCTTC
TRBV18	TRBJ2-1	once	TRBD2	CASSPTRTSNGNEQFF	TGTGCCAGCTCACCAACGAGGACTAGCAATGGCAATGAGCAGTTCTTC
TRBV20-1	TRBJ2-7	NA	NA	CSASPYEQYF	TGCAGTGCTAGCCCGTACGAGCAGTACTTC
TRBV10-3	TRBJ2-3	once	NA	CAIKAGDTQYF	TGTGCCATCAAGGCCGGGGATACGCAGTATTTT
TRBV4-1	TRBJ1-5	few	NA	CASSQEVAKAGQPQHF	TGCGCCAGCAGCCAAGAGGTCGCCAAGGCTGGACAGCCCCAGCATTTT
TRBV30	TRBJ1-6	NA	NA	CAWSRGPGSSPLHF	TGTGCCTGGAGCCGAGGTCCCGGGAGTTCACCCCTCCACTTT
TRBV2	TRBJ2-7	few	NA	CASRDYEQYF	TGTGCCAGCAGGGATTACGAGCAGTACTTC
TRBV14	TRBJ2-1	NA	TRBD2	CARGLAARNEQFF	TGTGCCAGAGGACTAGCGGCCCGCAATGAGCAGTTCTTC
TRBV18	TRBJ2-7	NA	NA	CASSLSQGSYEQYF	TGTGCCAGCTCACTTTCACAGGGCTCCTACGAGCAGTACTTC
TRBV28	TRBJ1-1	NA	NA	CASSQALPPEAFF	TGTGCCAGCAGCCAGGCCCTGCCCCCTGAAGCTTTCTTT
TRBV19	TRBJ2-5	NA	TRBD2	CASRRTSASGETQYF	TGTGCCAGTAGACGGACTAGCGCGAGCGGGGAGACCCAGTACTTC
TRBV4-1	TRBJ2-7	NA	NA	CASSRGRSYEQYF	TGCGCCAGCAGCCGAGGGCGTTCCTACGAGCAGTACTTC
TRBV6-6	TRBJ2-7	NA	NA	CASSDPIGSTYEQYF	TGTGCCAGCAGTGACCCCATCGGGAGCACCTACGAGCAGTACTTC
TRBV9	TRBJ2-2	once	NA	CASSVEANPNTGELFF	TGTGCCAGCAGCGTAGAGGCTAACCCGAACACCGGGGAGCTGTTTTTT
TRBV10-2	TRBJ2-4	NA	TRBD2	CASKLAGEAKNIQYF	TGCGCCAGCAAGTTAGCGGGAGAGGCCAAAAACATTCAGTACTTC
TRBV11-2	TRBJ2-3	NA	NA	CASSLDSGIGTDTQYF	TGTGCCAGCAGCTTAGATTCGGGGATCGGCACAGATACGCAGTATTTT
TRBV2	TRBJ1-2	few	NA	CASSEEAEITPLGYGYTF	TGTGCCAGCAGTGAAGAGGCAGAAATAACCCCATTGGGCTATGGCTACACCTTC
TRBV28	TRBJ2-7	NA	TRBD2	CASQTSGRHEQYF	TGTGCCAGCCAGACTAGCGGGAGACACGAGCAGTACTTC
TRBV7-8	TRBJ2-7	NA	NA	CASSGHTYEQYF	TGTGCCAGCAGCGGTCACACCTACGAGCAGTACTTC
TRBV4-3	TRBJ2-5	NA	TRBD2	CASSQDPPGGNQETQYF	TGCGCCAGCAGCCAAGACCCTCCGGGAGGGAATCAAGAGACCCAGTACTTC
TRBV5-4	TRBJ2-2	NA	TRBD1	CASSSQGQGAGELFF	TGTGCCAGCAGCTCACAAGGACAGGGGGCCGGGGAGCTGTTTTTT
TRBV18	TRBJ2-7	NA	NA	CASSPTSVSYEQYF	TGTGCCAGCTCACCAACATCCGTCTCCTACGAGCAGTACTTC
TRBV6-6	TRBJ2-7	NA	NA	CASIQGIPYEQYF	TGTGCCAGCATACAGGGAATCCCCTACGAGCAGTACTTC
TRBV6-1	TRBJ1-1	once	NA	CASSARGTEAFF	TGTGCCAGCAGTGCCCGGGGCACTGAAGCTTTCTTT
TRBV7-2	TRBJ2-1	NA	NA	CASSPGGYNEQFF	TGTGCCAGCAGCCCCGGCGGCTACAATGAGCAGTTCTTC
TRBV28	TRBJ2-2	NA	NA	CASWSGGQLNTGELFF	TGTGCCAGCTGGTCCGGTGGACAGCTTAACACCGGGGAGCTGTTTTTT
TRBV5-1	TRBJ1-1	NA	NA	CASSTGGPNVATEAFF	TGCGCCAGCAGTACGGGAGGTCCCAACGTGGCCACTGAAGCTTTCTTT
TRBV28	TRBJ1-1	NA	NA	CASSSGQHTEAFF	TGTGCCAGCAGTTCCGGGCAGCACACTGAAGCTTTCTTT
TRBV9	TRBJ2-2	once	NA	CASSVTGAGTGELFF	TGTGCCAGCAGCGTAACGGGGGCGGGCACCGGGGAGCTGTTTTTT
TRBV13	TRBJ1-2	NA	NA	CASRIYGGNYGYTF	TGTGCCAGCAGAATCTACGGGGGGAACTATGGCTACACCTTC
TRBV7-3	TRBJ2-2	NA	NA	CASSPQGGLVTGELFF	TGTGCCAGCAGCCCACAAGGTGGACTCGTCACCGGGGAGCTGTTTTTT
TRBV30	TRBJ1-1	NA	NA	CAWSVQQGATEAFF	TGTGCCTGGAGTGTACAACAGGGTGCCACTGAAGCTTTCTTT
TRBV19	TRBJ2-7	NA	TRBD2	CASSNFAGTSGSHEQYF	TGTGCCAGTAGTAATTTCGCCGGGACTAGCGGGAGTCACGAGCAGTACTTC
TRBV29-1	TRBJ2-7	NA	TRBD2	CSVSAGTSGSYEQYF	TGCAGCGTTTCCGCCGGGACTAGCGGGAGTTACGAGCAGTACTTC
TRBV5-5	TRBJ1-2	NA	NA	CASSLTGRGVGGYTF	TGTGCCAGCAGCTTGACGGGCAGGGGTGTCGGTGGCTACACCTTC
TRBV28	TRBJ2-7	NA	NA	CASSLFMSSYEQYF	TGTGCCAGCAGTTTATTTATGAGCTCCTACGAGCAGTACTTC
TRBV27	TRBJ2-6	NA	NA	CASSLSSFGLRGPGANVLTF	TGTGCCAGCAGTTTATCGTCTTTCGGCTTACGAGGACCTGGGGCCAACGTCCTGACTTTC
TRBV28	TRBJ2-7	once	TRBD1	CASSPGQTEEQYF	TGTGCCAGCAGTCCGGGACAGACGGAGGAGCAGTACTTC
TRBV6-5	TRBJ2-7	NA	NA	CATAEGLLSYEQYF	TGTGCCACCGCGGAGGGGCTCCTCTCCTACGAGCAGTACTTC
TRBV4-1	TRBJ1-2	once	NA	CASSQDGTPNNYGYTF	TGCGCCAGCAGCCAAGACGGGACGCCAAATAACTATGGCTACACCTTC
TRBV5-6	TRBJ2-1	NA	NA	CASSSDTYNEQFF	TGTGCCAGCAGCTCCGACACCTACAATGAGCAGTTCTTC
TRBV7-9	TRBJ2-2	NA	NA	CASSHRRQVDTGELFF	TGTGCCAGCAGCCACCGGCGACAGGTAGACACCGGGGAGCTGTTTTTT
TRBV6-1	TRBJ2-2	NA	NA	CASNQRTGELFF	TGTGCCAGCAATCAGAGGACCGGGGAGCTGTTTTTT
TRBV5-4	TRBJ1-1	NA	NA	CASLPEGRNTEAFF	TGTGCCAGCCTACCCGAGGGGAGGAACACTGAAGCTTTCTTT
TRBV4-3	TRBJ2-3	NA	TRBD2	CASSQDLTSGRAGTDTQYF	TGCGCCAGCAGCCAAGATCTGACTAGCGGGAGGGCCGGCACAGATACGCAGTATTTT
TRBV6-5	TRBJ1-1	NA	NA	CASSTLTGNTEAFF	TGTGCCAGCAGTACCCTGACGGGAAACACTGAAGCTTTCTTT
TRBV9	TRBJ2-5	NA	NA	CASSVGAGGGETQYF	TGTGCCAGCAGCGTAGGGGCAGGGGGAGGTGAGACCCAGTACTTC
TRBV6-6	TRBJ2-7	NA	NA	CASSSPGSGEQYF	TGTGCCAGCAGTTCCCCGGGATCGGGAGAGCAGTACTTC
TRBV7-9	TRBJ2-4	NA	NA	CASSAEGNIQYF	TGTGCCAGCAGCGCCGAGGGAAACATTCAGTACTTC
TRBV7-9	TRBJ1-2	NA	NA	CASSSGWGGYTF	TGTGCCAGCAGCTCAGGCTGGGGTGGCTACACCTTC
TRBV29-1	TRBJ2-5	NA	TRBD2	CSVENMAGGGETQYF	TGCAGCGTTGAGAATATGGCGGGAGGAGGAGAGACCCAGTACTTC